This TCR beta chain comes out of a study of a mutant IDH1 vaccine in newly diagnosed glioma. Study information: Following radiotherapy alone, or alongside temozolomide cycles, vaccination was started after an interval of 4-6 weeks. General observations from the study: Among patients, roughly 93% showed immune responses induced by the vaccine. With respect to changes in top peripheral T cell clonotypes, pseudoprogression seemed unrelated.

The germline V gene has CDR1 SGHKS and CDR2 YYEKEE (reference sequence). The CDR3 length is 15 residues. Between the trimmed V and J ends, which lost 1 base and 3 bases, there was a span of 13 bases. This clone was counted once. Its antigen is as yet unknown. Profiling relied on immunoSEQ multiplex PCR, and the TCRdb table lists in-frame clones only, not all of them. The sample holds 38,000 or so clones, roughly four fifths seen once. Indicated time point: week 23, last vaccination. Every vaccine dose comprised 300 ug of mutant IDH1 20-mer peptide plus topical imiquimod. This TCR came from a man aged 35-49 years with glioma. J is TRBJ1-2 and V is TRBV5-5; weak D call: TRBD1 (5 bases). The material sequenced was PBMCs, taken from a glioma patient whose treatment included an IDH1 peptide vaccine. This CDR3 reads CASSLRGVGDYGYTF. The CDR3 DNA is TGTGCCAGCAGCTTGAGAGGGGTCGGCGACTATGGCTACACCTTC.